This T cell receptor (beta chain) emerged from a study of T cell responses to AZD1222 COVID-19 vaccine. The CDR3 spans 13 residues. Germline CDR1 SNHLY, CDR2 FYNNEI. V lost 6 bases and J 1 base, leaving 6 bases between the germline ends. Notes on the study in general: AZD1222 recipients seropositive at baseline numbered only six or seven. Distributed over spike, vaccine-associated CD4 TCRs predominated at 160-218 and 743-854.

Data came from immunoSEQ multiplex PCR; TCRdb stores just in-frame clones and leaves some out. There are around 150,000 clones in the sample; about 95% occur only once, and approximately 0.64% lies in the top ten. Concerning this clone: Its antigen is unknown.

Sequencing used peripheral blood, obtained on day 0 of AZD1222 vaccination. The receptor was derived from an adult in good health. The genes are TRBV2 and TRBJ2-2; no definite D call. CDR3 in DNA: TGTGCCAGCAGGGGCGGGAACACCGGGGAGCTGTTTTTT. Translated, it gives CASRGGNTGELFF.